The next 13 T cell receptor beta chains were all read from a single sample in a study of T cells in Graves' hyperthyroidism and ophthalmopathy. From RNA transcripts, TCR beta CDR3 regions were amplified. Carried out on the TCR CDR3, a first-round RT-PCR used the HTBI primer set. From the multiplex PCR reads, TCRdb called clonotypes with MiXCR, one entry per CDR3 protein. This sample has hundreds of thousands of distinct CDR3 sequences; approximately 15% occur once, and the top ten carry more than 15%. Sequenced: blood. All receptors derive from a woman aged 18 to 35 with Graves' hyperthyroidism.

The V and J genes are TRBV10-3 and TRBJ2-7; D gene unclear. In germline, CDR1 is ENHRY, CDR2 SYGVKD. This CDR3 region has 14 residues. With 3 bases removed from V and 3 bases from J, the gap between germline ends came to 12 bases. The CDR3 region is CAISDSVSVYEQYF. The DNA of the CDR3 is TGTGCCATCAGTGACAGTGTCTCCGTCTACGAGCAGTACTTC.

This clonotype was seen a few times. The rearrangement uses TRBV24-1 and TRBJ2-5, with a weak D call TRBD1 (6 bases). Germline-derived CDR1 and CDR2 are KGHDR and SFDVKD. The CDR3 sequence is 11 residues long. Trimming took 9 bases from V and 2 from J, leaving 6 bases between them. Here the CDR3 reads CATGQQETQYF. CDR3 DNA: TGTGCCACCGGACAGCAAGAGACCCAGTACTTC.

The chain uses TRBV5-1 and TRBJ2-1; D may be TRBD1 (7 bases). Per germline, CDR1 SGHRS and CDR2 YFSETQ. Trimming removed 2 bases from V and 4 bases from J, with 13 bases in between. This CDR3 comprises 15 residues. The CDR3 sequence: CASSFLPGGYNEQFF. The CDR3 DNA reads TGCGCCAGCAGCTTCTTGCCAGGGGGGTACAATGAGCAGTTCTTC.

This clonotype was found many times. This chain joins TRBV7-8 and TRBJ1-2; D not certain. Trimming stripped 5 bases from V and 5 bases from J, with 12 bases between. The CDR3 consists of 13 residues. Germline V gives CDR1 SGHVS, CDR2 FQNEAQ. CDR3 coding DNA: TGTGCCAGCAGCGCAGACCCACTGTATGGCTACACCTTC. Translation gives CASSADPLYGYTF.

Details on this clonotype: It may be a read error: a sequence one base away is much more abundant. The chain recombines TRBV20-1 with TRBJ1-4; D ambiguous. Germline loops: CDR1 DFQATT, CDR2 SNEGSKA (reference sequence). The CDR3 extends over 13 amino acids. In DNA, the CDR3 is TGCGGTGCCAACACCCCAGGCGATGAAAAACTGTTTTTT. It encodes CGANTPGDEKLFF.

This clonotype was observed a handful of times. V and J are TRBV6-2 or TRBV6-3 and TRBJ2-7; no clear D. The CDR3 runs 15 residues. Germline CDR1 and CDR2: MNHEY and SVGEGT. V was pared by 4 bases and J by 0 bases, with 13 bases between. The CDR3 reads CASSFDHPSSYEQYF. The CDR3 DNA follows: TGTGCCAGCAGTTTCGATCACCCCAGCTCCTACGAGCAGTACTTC.

This clonotype showed up many times. The chain joins TRBV28 to TRBJ2-1, with D possibly being TRBD1 or TRBD2 (5 bases each). Germline V gene data show CDR1 as MDHEN and CDR2 as SYDVKM. The V end lost 2 bases, the J end lost 2 bases, and 10 bases lay between the germline ends. The CDR3 extends over 15 amino acids. The CDR3, as DNA: TGTGCCAGCAGTTTAAGGGACCGAGCCTACAATGAGCAGTTCTTC. This translates into CASSLRDRAYNEQFF.

In its sample, this clonotype was seen many times. The CDR3 loop is CASSSTGGRYNEQFF. The DNA of the CDR3 is TGTGCCAGCAGCTCCACGGGGGGACGCTACAATGAGCAGTTCTTC. The chain has TRBV7-9 and TRBJ2-1, with TRBD2 matching over 7 bases. The CDR3 has 15 residues. The germline V gene encodes CDR1 SEHNR and CDR2 FQNEAQ (reference sequence). With V trimmed by 4 bases and J by 3 bases, 6 bases remained unmatched.

This clonotype showed up many times. The chain links TRBV7-9 to TRBJ2-3, with D unresolved. The ends were cut back, 3 bases at V and 1 base at J, with 11 bases in the middle. The CDR3 covers 15 residues. Germline V lookup: CDR1 SEHNR, CDR2 FQNEAQ (reference sequence). CDR3 sequence reads: CASSFTPAGTDTQYF. As DNA, the CDR3 is TGTGCCAGCAGCTTTACCCCGGCAGGCACAGATACGCAGTATTTT.

This clonotype was observed at least ten times. The rearrangement links TRBV27 to TRBJ1-2; TRBD1 agrees at 7 bases. The CDR3 has 16 amino acids. Germline V gene data show CDR1 as MNHEY and CDR2 as SMNVEV (reference sequence). J gave up 6 bases and V 1 base, and 11 bases lay outside the gene matches. The CDR3 bases are TGTGCCAGCAGTTTATTCTCCCACGGACAGGTCGATGGCTACACCTTC. This translates into CASSLFSHGQVDGYTF.

There are many counts of this clonotype. The chain combines TRBV12-3 or TRBV12-4 with TRBJ2-3; 8 nucleotides line up with TRBD2. The CDR3 runs 16 residues. Germline trimming cut 6 bases from V and 0 bases from J; bases unmatched to any gene: 8. The CDR3 DNA sequence: TGTGCCAGCAGCCCCCGGGGGGGACATAGCACAGATACGCAGTATTTT. It codes for CASSPRGGHSTDTQYF.

This clonotype was seen a few times. Mismatch with germline at one junction end may stem from a read error. The chain combines TRBV28 with TRBJ2-1, with 7 bases that match TRBD2. The CDR3 length is 15 residues. Germline assignment: CDR1 MDHEN and CDR2 SYDVKM. CDR3 in amino acids: CASSYGEGSFNEQFF. The CDR3 DNA is TGTGCCAGCAGTTATGGGGAGGGGTCCTTCAATGAGCAGTTCTTC.

This clonotype was observed a single time. The chain uses TRBV19 and TRBJ2-2; no definite D call. In germline, CDR1 is LNHDA, CDR2 SQIVND (reference sequence). V was clipped by 8 bases and J by 1 base, with 5 bases between them. The CDR3 contains 12 residues. The DNA of the CDR3 is TGTGCCAGTGAAAGGAACACCGGGGAGCTGTTTTTT. Translated, it gives CASERNTGELFF.